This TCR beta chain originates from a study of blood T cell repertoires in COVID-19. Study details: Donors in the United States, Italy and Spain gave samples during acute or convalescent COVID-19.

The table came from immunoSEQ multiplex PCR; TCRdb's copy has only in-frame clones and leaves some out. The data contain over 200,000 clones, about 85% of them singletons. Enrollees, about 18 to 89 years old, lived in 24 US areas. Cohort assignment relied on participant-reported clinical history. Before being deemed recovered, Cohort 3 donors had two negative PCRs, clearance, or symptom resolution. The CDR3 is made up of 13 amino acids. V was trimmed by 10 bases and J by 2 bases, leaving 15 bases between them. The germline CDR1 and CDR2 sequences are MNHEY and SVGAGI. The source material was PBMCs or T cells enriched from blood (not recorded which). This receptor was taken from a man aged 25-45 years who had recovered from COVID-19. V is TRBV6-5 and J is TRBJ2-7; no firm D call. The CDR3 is CATHRGNAYEQYF. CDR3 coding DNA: TGTGCCACCCACCGAGGCAACGCCTACGAGCAGTACTTC.